The clone carrying this T cell receptor (beta chain) appeared once. Its antigen is unidentified. This record belongs to a study of cytomegalovirus exposure and HLA in healthy donors. Regarding the study as a whole: Presence/absence analyses supposed approximately even sequencing depth among donors.

CDR3 length equals 14 residues. CDR1 is LGHNA and CDR2 is YSLEER in the germline V gene. The V end lost 5 bases, the J end lost 1 base, and 11 bases lay between the germline ends. Primers for the PCR totalled 60 Vbeta and 13 Jbeta. Sequencing used immunoSEQ multiplex PCR; TCRdb keeps in-frame clones, though not all of them. The table shows roughly 150,000 clones, with roughly 73% occurring only once. The TCR comes from a woman aged 18-29 years in good health and CMV-seronegative. The source material was PBMCs. The rearrangement uses TRBV4-3 and TRBJ1-1; D remains ambiguous. The chain's CDR3 is CASSVVLSNTEAFF. In DNA form, the CDR3 reads TGCGCCAGCAGCGTCGTTTTGTCGAACACTGAAGCTTTCTTT.